The T cell receptor beta chain described here comes from a study of cytomegalovirus exposure and HLA in healthy donors. Study results and caveats: Based on reports, TCR beta sequences accurately predicted HLA-A and HLA-B alleles for most subjects. The study put 150 to 200 TCR beta chains on its list as cytomegalovirus-associated. CMV serostatus was the sole immune exposure information available.

It was with 60 Vbeta and 13 Jbeta primers that the PCR ran. The authors' processing: A later analysis counted around 74 million unique TCR beta chains, around 10 million shared. TCRdb keeps only in-frame clones here, not all; method: immunoSEQ multiplex PCR. V and J calls and clone size are given by that table; D and trimming were obtained from the DNA. The table lists 100,000 or so clones, over 65% of them singletons. Note on this clone: The antigen is undetermined.

The germline CDR1 and CDR2 sequences are SGHTA and FQGNSA. There are 17 residues in the CDR3. J lost 4 bases, V lost 1 base, and 9 bases had no gene match. Sequencing was carried out using PBMCs. This chain joins TRBV7-2 and TRBJ2-5; 10 bases map to TRBD2. This clonotype was sampled from a man aged 40-55 years in good health and CMV-seronegative. The CDR3 DNA is TGTGCCAGCAGCTTAGGGGCAGCGGGGGGGCTGACAGAGACCCAGTACTTC. Translating gives CASSLGAAGGLTETQYF. Together with reference TRBV7-2 and TRBJ2-5, the CDR3 gives the full variable domain: GAGVSQSPSNKVTEKGKDVELRCDPISGHTALYWYRQSLGQGLEFLIYFQGNSAPDKSGLPSDRFSAERTGGSVSTLTIQRTQQEDSAVYLCASSLGAAGGLTETQYFGPGTRLLVL.